The entry below gives a single TCR beta chain sequence along with its context. Its target is not known. Vbeta (60) and Jbeta (13) primers were used in the PCR. The table came from immunoSEQ multiplex PCR; TCRdb's copy has only in-frame clones and leaves some out. Found here are over 95,000 clones, about 80% of them singletons; the top ten hold around 3.5%. The data were taken from a study of cytomegalovirus exposure and HLA in healthy donors. The overall study: Of several hundred genotyped donors, roughly 76% grouped in the Caucasian-associated ancestry cluster. General study findings and limits: A prior analysis recorded that most TCR beta V segments were productive about 87% or about 30% of the time. More clonal expansion characterized HLA-associated TCR beta chains than equally common others in a later analysis.

The junction had 9 bases not matched to a gene; V was cut back by 4 bases and J by 6 bases. CDR1 and CDR2 (germline): SGHTA, FQGTGA. The CDR3 contains 18 residues. This TCR was sampled from a man aged 35 to 55 in good health and CMV-seronegative. The chain employs TRBV7-3 and TRBJ2-1; TRBD2 aligns across 16 bases. The sequenced sample was PBMCs. This CDR3 is CASSSKGTSGGAGNEQFF. CDR3 bases: TGTGCCAGCAGCTCAAAGGGGACTAGCGGGGGGGCGGGCAATGAGCAGTTCTTC.